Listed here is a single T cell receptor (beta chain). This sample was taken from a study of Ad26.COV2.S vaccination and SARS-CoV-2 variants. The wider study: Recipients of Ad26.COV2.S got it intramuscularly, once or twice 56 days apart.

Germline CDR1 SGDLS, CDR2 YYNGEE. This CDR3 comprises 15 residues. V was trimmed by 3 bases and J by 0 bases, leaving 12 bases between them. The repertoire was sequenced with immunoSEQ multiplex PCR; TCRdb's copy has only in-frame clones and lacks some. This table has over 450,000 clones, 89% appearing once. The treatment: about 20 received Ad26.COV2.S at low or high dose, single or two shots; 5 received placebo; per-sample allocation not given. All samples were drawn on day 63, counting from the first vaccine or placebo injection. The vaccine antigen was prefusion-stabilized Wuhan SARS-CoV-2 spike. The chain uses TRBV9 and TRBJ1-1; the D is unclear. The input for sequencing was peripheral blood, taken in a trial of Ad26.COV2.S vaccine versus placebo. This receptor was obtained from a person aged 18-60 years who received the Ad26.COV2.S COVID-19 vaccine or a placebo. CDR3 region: CASSEIGRLNTEAFF. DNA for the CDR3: TGTGCCAGCAGCGAAATTGGTCGCTTGAACACTGAAGCTTTCTTT.